These 20 T cell receptor beta chains originate from one sample sequenced in a study of early T cells in non-severe SARS-CoV-2 infection. MiXCR was run by TCRdb on the 5' RACE reads, yielding one entry per CDR3 protein. The sample has 55,000 to 70,000 distinct CDR3 sequences, roughly a tenth seen once. The specimen sequenced was whole blood. The receptors were sampled from an adult who was a healthcare worker with PCR-confirmed SARS-CoV-2 infection or an uninfected control (not recorded which).

This chain links TRBV10-3 with TRBJ2-1; 9 bases align to TRBD2. This CDR3 is built from 13 residues. With V trimmed by 7 bases and J by 9 bases, 7 bases remained unmatched. The germline CDR1 and CDR2 sequences are ENHRY and SYGVKD. DNA for the CDR3: TGTGCCATCACCCTTCAAGCGGGAGGTGAGCAGTTCTTC. Translated: CAITLQAGGEQFF.

This clonotype has at least ten counts. The genes are TRBV6-5 and TRBJ2-5; D gene uncertain. The V and J ends lost 0 bases and 5 bases respectively, with 10 bases between them. The CDR3 spans 14 residues. Germline CDR1 MNHEY, CDR2 SVGAGI. The CDR3: CASSYSGPPETQYF. In DNA, the CDR3 is TGTGCCAGCAGTTACTCCGGGCCCCCCGAGACCCAGTACTTC.

As to this clonotype: A read error may be the cause here, since a much bigger clone is one base away. This chain links TRBV7-2 with TRBJ1-1; D is unclear. The length of the CDR3 is 12 residues. The germline CDR1 and CDR2 sequences are SGHTA and FQGNSA. The CDR3 sequence: CASSLGRTEVFF. CDR3 bases: TGTGCCAGCAGCTTAGGACGGACCGAAGTTTTCTTT.

This clonotype showed up just a few times. The CDR3 reads CSPRLAYEQYF. The CDR3 bases are TGCAGTCCAAGACTAGCCTACGAGCAGTACTTC. The chain uses TRBV20-1 and TRBJ2-7, with TRBD2 as a possible D gene (6 bases). Germline CDR1 is DFQATT and CDR2 is SNEGSKA (reference sequence). V was shortened by 8 bases and J by 2 bases, with 10 bases between the two germline ends. This CDR3 is built from 11 residues.

This clonotype was counted a few times. The V call is TRBV6-1, the J call TRBJ1-6; weak D call: TRBD1 (5 bases). V was clipped by 1 base and J by 8 bases, with 15 bases between them. CDR3 length: 16 residues. CDR1 and CDR2 (germline): MNHNS, SASEGT. The CDR3, as DNA: TGTGCCAGCAGTGAAGGTGGGGGGATCCGGGATTCACCCCTCCACTTT. Amino acid sequence: CASSEGGGIRDSPLHF.

This clonotype was counted between two and nine times. The J gene is TRBJ1-1, the V gene TRBV7-6; TRBD1 aligns across 9 bases. V shed 6 bases and J 3 bases; nucleotides not matched to a gene: 5. The germline V gene has CDR1 SGHVS and CDR2 FNYEAQ. The CDR3 totals 14 residues. CDR3 residues: CASSPQGAHTEAFF. The CDR3 nucleotides are TGTGCCAGCAGTCCACAGGGGGCGCACACTGAAGCTTTCTTT.

A few counts support this clonotype. The chain recombines TRBV11-2 with TRBJ2-7, with TRBD2 as a possible D gene (5 bases). Trimming pared 0 bases from V and 1 base from J, leaving 19 bases between. Germline lookup yields CDR1 SGHAT and CDR2 FQNNGV. This CDR3 comprises 18 residues. CDR3 in amino acids: CASSLERSRGSSSYEQYF. The CDR3 DNA is TGTGCCAGCAGCTTAGAGCGCTCACGGGGATCTAGTTCCTACGAGCAGTACTTC.

This clonotype was found many times. CDR3 in amino acids: CAWSSDRPSGNTIYF. DNA of the CDR3: TGTGCCTGGAGTAGTGACAGGCCCTCTGGAAACACCATATATTTT. The rearrangement uses TRBV30 and TRBJ1-3; tentatively, D is TRBD1 (6 bases). The V gene's germline CDR1 is GTSNPN and CDR2 SVGIG (reference sequence). Between the trimmed V and J ends, which lost 2 bases and 0 bases, there was a span of 11 bases. This CDR3 region has 15 residues.

This clonotype was detected many times. This chain connects TRBV12-3 or TRBV12-4 to TRBJ1-1; D not certain. The CDR3 sequence is 13 residues long. Deletions cut 3 bases from V and 6 bases from J, with 11 bases between. CDR3 loop: CASSLGVPPEAFF. As DNA, the CDR3 is TGTGCCAGCAGTTTGGGAGTCCCCCCTGAAGCTTTCTTT.

This clonotype has a count of ten or more. The rearrangement links TRBV6-2 or TRBV6-3 to TRBJ2-7, with D hard to call. The CDR3 covers 13 residues. CDR1 and CDR2 from the germline V gene are MNHEY and SVGEGT. V was clipped by 4 bases and J by 2 bases, with 9 bases between them. The CDR3 bases are TGTGCCAGCAGTTCCAGCGTTCCCTACGAGCAGTACTTC. The encoded protein is CASSSSVPYEQYF.

This sequence joins TRBV29-1 and TRBJ2-7; D is uncertain. Germline CDR1 SQVTM, CDR2 ANQGSEA. The length of the CDR3 is 11 residues. Trimming left V 7 bases short and J 1 base short, with 8 bases between. The CDR3 DNA sequence: TGCAGCGCTGGGGAATCCTACGAGCAGTACTTC. It codes for CSAGESYEQYF.

There are many counts of this clonotype. This chain joins TRBV20-1 and TRBJ2-1, with 12 bases lining up with TRBD2. Germline loops: CDR1 DFQATT, CDR2 SNEGSKA (reference sequence). The CDR3 spans 16 residues. V lost 2 bases to trimming and J lost 2 bases; unmatched junction nucleotides: 4. CDR3 in amino acids: CSARYRLAGAYNEQFF. In DNA, the CDR3 is TGCAGTGCTAGATACCGACTAGCGGGAGCCTACAATGAGCAGTTCTTC.

The rearrangement joins TRBV12-3 or TRBV12-4 to TRBJ2-7; D is tentatively TRBD1 or TRBD2 (5 bases each). The CDR3 totals 15 residues. V lost 6 bases and J 3 bases, leaving 18 bases between the germline ends. The CDR3 loop is CASSAPGSRDYEQYF. The CDR3 nucleotides are TGTGCCAGCAGCGCACCAGGGTCCCGGGACTACGAGCAGTACTTC.

This clonotype was picked up many times. The V call is TRBV12-5, the J call TRBJ2-3, with TRBD2 matching 8 bases. CDR1 is LGHNT, CDR2 FRNRAP, per germline. The CDR3 is made up of 18 amino acids. With 3 bases clipped from V and 2 bases from J, the junction kept 13 bases outside the gene matches. The CDR3 sequence: CASGFLSPPGLVTDTQYF. CDR3 sequence (DNA): TGTGCTAGTGGTTTCCTCTCCCCGCCGGGACTAGTCACAGATACGCAGTATTTT.

At least ten counts were recorded for this clonotype. The rearrangement uses TRBV12-3 or TRBV12-4 and TRBJ2-7, with 9 bases lining up with TRBD1. This CDR3 spans 14 amino acids. J lost 5 bases, V lost 6 bases, and 8 bases had no gene match. The CDR3 DNA sequence: TGTGCCAGCAGCCCTAGGGACAGGGCGCACGAGCAGTACTTC. Translating gives CASSPRDRAHEQYF.

This clonotype came up many times. The rearrangement joins TRBV4-2 to TRBJ2-7; 11 bases match TRBD2. The length of the CDR3 is 18 residues. The germline V gene has CDR1 LGHNA and CDR2 YNFKEQ. The V and J ends lost 0 bases and 2 bases, in that order; junction bases with no gene match: 9. CDR3 sequence: CASSQEVIAGGLTYEQYF. The CDR3 nucleotides read TGTGCCAGCAGCCAAGAGGTGATAGCGGGAGGGTTAACCTACGAGCAGTACTTC.

This clonotype was seen at least ten times. The V and J genes are TRBV2 and TRBJ2-5; weak D call: TRBD1 (5 bases). With 8 bases removed from V and 10 bases from J, the gap between germline ends came to 14 bases. This CDR3 has 11 amino acids. The V gene's germline CDR1 is SNHLY and CDR2 FYNNEI. CDR3 DNA: TGTGCCAGCCTTTTAGGGGTGGTCCAGTACTTC. This encodes CASLLGVVQYF.

Remarks on this clonotype: A much larger clone sits a single nucleotide away, making a read error possible. The V call is TRBV7-2, the J call TRBJ2-3; possible D gene TRBD1, 5 bases. CDR3 length: 15 amino acids. Germline V gene data show CDR1 as SGHTA and CDR2 as FQGNSA. The CDR3 DNA is TGTGACAGCAGCTTAGATGGACAAAGCACAGATACGCAGTATTTT. The encoded protein is CDSSLDGQSTDTQYF.

This chain uses TRBV14 with TRBJ2-1; 11 nucleotides match TRBD2. Unmatched junction bases numbered 9, after V lost 1 base and J lost 13 bases. Germline CDR1 and CDR2: SGHDN and FVKESK. The CDR3 runs to 15 residues. CDR3 in DNA: TGTGCCAGCAGCCAAGCAATAGCGGGAGGGCCTACTCAGTTCTTC. Its translation: CASSQAIAGGPTQFF.

There are a few counts of this clonotype. This sequence joins TRBV19 and TRBJ2-3; the D gene is possibly TRBD1 (5 bases). This CDR3 has 13 amino acids. Trimming shortened V by 3 bases and J by 4 bases, and 8 bases separated the two germline ends. The germline gives CDR1 LNHDA, CDR2 SQIVND (reference sequence). The chain's CDR3 is CASSIGAPDTQYF. CDR3 coding DNA: TGTGCCAGTAGTATTGGGGCTCCAGATACGCAGTATTTT.